This T cell receptor beta chain comes out of a study of blood T cell repertoires in COVID-19. Across the whole study: Italy, Spain and the United States were the sources of the convalescent and acute COVID-19 samples. T cells, B-cell-depleted T cells, or PBMCs supplied cDNA or gDNA.

In the authors' methods: Scientists estimated how many nucleated cells there were by amplifying reference gene primers. Sequencing used immunoSEQ multiplex PCR; TCRdb keeps in-frame clones, though not all of them. The D gene and trimming were derived from the DNA, and the V and J assignments and clone size from that table. Among some 150,000 clones listed, 85% were seen once. This clone occurred a few times. There are 13 residues in the CDR3. V lost 5 bases to trimming and J lost 3 bases, with 10 bases between them. Germline V gene lookup returns CDR1 MNHEY and CDR2 SVGEGT. This sequence was found in a woman between 40 and 55 years old with active or convalescent COVID-19. Sequencing was performed on peripheral blood. The chain has TRBV6-2 or TRBV6-3 and TRBJ1-1, with D hard to call. The CDR3 DNA follows: TGTGCCAGCAGTGCTCCACAGCACACTGAAGCTTTCTTT. Translation gives CASSAPQHTEAFF.